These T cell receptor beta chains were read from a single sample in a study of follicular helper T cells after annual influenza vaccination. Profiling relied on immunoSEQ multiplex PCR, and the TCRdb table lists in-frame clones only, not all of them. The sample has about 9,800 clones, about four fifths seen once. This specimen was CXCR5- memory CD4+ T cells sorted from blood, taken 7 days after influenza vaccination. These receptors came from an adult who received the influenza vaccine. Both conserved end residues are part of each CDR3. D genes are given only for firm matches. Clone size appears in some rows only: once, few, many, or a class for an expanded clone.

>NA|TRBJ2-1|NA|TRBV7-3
TGTGCCACCGCGCGGGGGCTCCACGATGAGCAGTTCTTC
CATARGLHDEQFF
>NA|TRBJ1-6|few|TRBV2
TGTGCCAGCAGTGAAGTACAGGGCCAAAATTCACCCCTCCACTTT
CASSEVQGQNSPLHF
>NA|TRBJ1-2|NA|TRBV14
TGTGCCAGCAGCCAAGTTGGTGGAGGGAACTATGGCTACACCTTC
CASSQVGGGNYGYTF
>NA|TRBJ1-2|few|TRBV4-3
TGCGCCAGCAGCCCGGAACAGGGAATCTATGGCTACACCTTC
CASSPEQGIYGYTF
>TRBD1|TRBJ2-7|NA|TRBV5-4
TGTGCCAGCAGCTTGATGACAGGGACCAACGAGCAGTACTTC
CASSLMTGTNEQYF
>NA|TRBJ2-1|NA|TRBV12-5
TGTGCTAGTGGTTTGAGGGACCCAAGGACTAACAATGAGCAGTTCTTC
CASGLRDPRTNNEQFF
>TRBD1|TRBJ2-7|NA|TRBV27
TGTGCCAGCAGTTTAACCCCCGTCCAGGGGGCGAAAGAGCAGTACTTC
CASSLTPVQGAKEQYF
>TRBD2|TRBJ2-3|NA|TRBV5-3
TGTGCCAGAAGCTTAGGAGCGGGGAGGTGCACAGATACGCAGTATTTT
CARSLGAGRCTDTQYF
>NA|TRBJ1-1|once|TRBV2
TGTGCCAGCAGTGATCAATTGTCGAACACTGAAGCTTTCTTT
CASSDQLSNTEAFF
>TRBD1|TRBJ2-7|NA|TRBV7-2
TGTGCCAGCAGCTTAGATCACAGGGGCGAGCAGTACTTC
CASSLDHRGEQYF
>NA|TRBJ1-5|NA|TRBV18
TGTGCCAGCTCCCCCGGGGCGGGTGGAAAGCCCCAGCATTTT
CASSPGAGGKPQHF
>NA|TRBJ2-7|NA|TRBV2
TGTGCCAGCAGACCCGGGACGAGTACCTACGAGCAGTACTTC
CASRPGTSTYEQYF
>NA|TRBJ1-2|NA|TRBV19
TGTGCCAGTAGTATGAGAGGGACTCGGGGCTACACCTTC
CASSMRGTRGYTF
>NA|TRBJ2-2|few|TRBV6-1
TGTGCCAGCAGTGTCGACTGGGGCACCGGGGAGCTGTTTTTT
CASSVDWGTGELFF
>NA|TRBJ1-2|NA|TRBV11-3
TGTGCCAGCAGCTTATCGCATTTTGGTAATAACTATGGCTACACCTTC
CASSLSHFGNNYGYTF
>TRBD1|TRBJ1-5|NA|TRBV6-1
TGTGCCAGCAGTGAGGACAGGGGGATACATCAGCCCCAGCATTTT
CASSEDRGIHQPQHF
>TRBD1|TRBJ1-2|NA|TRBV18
TGTGCCAGCTCACCGGACAGGCTTGGCTACACCTTC
CASSPDRLGYTF
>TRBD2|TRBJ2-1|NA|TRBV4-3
TGCGCCAGCAGCACACAGACTAGCGGGGGGGCTTCCTACAATGAGCAGTTCTTC
CASSTQTSGGASYNEQFF
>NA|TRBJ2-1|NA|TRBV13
TGTGCCAGCAGCTCGGCGGGGGCGGGTTACAATGAGCAGTTCTTC
CASSSAGAGYNEQFF
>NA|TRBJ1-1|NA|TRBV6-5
TGTGCCAGCAGCCTTTTTGCGGGACGGAACACTGAAGCTTTCTTT
CASSLFAGRNTEAFF
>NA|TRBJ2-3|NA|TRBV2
TGTGCCAGCAGGTACTGGGGAGCTACGCAGTATTTT
CASRYWGATQYF
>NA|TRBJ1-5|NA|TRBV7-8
TGTGCCAGCAGCTTAATCGGTCAGCCCCAGCATTTT
CASSLIGQPQHF
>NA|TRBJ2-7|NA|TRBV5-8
TGTGCCAGCAGCTCCGTCAGGACTCTTTTCACCTACGAGCAGTACTTC
CASSSVRTLFTYEQYF
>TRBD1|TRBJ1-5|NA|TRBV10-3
TGTGCCATCAGCATGACAGGGAAGAGCAATCAGCCCCAGCATTTT
CAISMTGKSNQPQHF
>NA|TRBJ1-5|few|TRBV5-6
TGTGCCAGCAGCTTTGCGGGGCTTTCGGGCAATCAGCCCCAGCATTTT
CASSFAGLSGNQPQHF
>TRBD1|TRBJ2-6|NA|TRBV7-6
TGTGCCAGCAGCAACCGGGACAGGGTGGTTGGGGCCAACGTCCTGACTTTC
CASSNRDRVVGANVLTF
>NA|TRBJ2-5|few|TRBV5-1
TGCGCCAGCAGCACGGCGGGGGAGACCCAGTACTTC
CASSTAGETQYF
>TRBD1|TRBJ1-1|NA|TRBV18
TGTGCCAGCTCACCACGCCACCCAGGGACAGCCGTACGGAACACTGAAGCTTTCTTT
CASSPRHPGTAVRNTEAFF
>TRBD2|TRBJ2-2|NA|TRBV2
TGTGCCAGCTACAGACTAGCGGGGGGCTGGAACACCGGGGAGCTGTTTTTT
CASYRLAGGWNTGELFF
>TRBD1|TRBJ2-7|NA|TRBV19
TGTGCCAGCAGTACAGGGGGGTTAAGCTCCTACGAGCAGTACTTC
CASSTGGLSSYEQYF
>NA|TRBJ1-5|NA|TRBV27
TGTGCCAGCAGTTTATCGAAAGTAGGGGAGCGCAATCAGCCCCAGCATTTT
CASSLSKVGERNQPQHF
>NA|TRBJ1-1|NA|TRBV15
TGTGCCACCAGCAGAGATCAGGGTGAGGGGGCTGAAGCTTTCTTT
CATSRDQGEGAEAFF
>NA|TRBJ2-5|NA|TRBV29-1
TGCAGCGTTGCAGGGCTCCTGGAGACCCAGTACTTC
CSVAGLLETQYF
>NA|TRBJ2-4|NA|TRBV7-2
TGTGCCAGCAGCTTAGTCGCGAGGAACATTCAGTACTTC
CASSLVARNIQYF
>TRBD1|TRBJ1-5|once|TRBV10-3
TGTGCCATCAGTGAGCAGGGGGTCGGCAATCAGCCCCAGCATTTT
CAISEQGVGNQPQHF
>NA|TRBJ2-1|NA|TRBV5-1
TGCGCCAGCAGCTTCCAGGACTCTAGCTCCTACAATGAGCAGTTCTTC
CASSFQDSSSYNEQFF
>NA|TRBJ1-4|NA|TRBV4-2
TGTGCCAGCAGCCAGGCGGCAACTAATGAAAAACTGTTTTTT
CASSQAATNEKLFF
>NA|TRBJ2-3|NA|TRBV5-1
TGCGCCAGCAGCTTGGCACAATTCACAGATACGCAGTATTTT
CASSLAQFTDTQYF
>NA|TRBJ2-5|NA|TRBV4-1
TGCGCCAGCAGCCAAGGAACGTCTAGTCAGTCATCAGAGACCCAGTACTTC
CASSQGTSSQSSETQYF
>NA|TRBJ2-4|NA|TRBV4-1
TGCGCCAGCAGCCAAGACGATCCCTCCGGCACCAAAAACATTCAGTACTTC
CASSQDDPSGTKNIQYF
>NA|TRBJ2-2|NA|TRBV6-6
TGTGCCAGCTGGCAAGGGGGCACCGGGGAGCTGTTTTTT
CASWQGGTGELFF
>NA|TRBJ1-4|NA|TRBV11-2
TGTGCCAGCAGACCCGAGGGGCTGTTTTTT
CASRPEGLFF
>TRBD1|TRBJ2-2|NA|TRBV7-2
TGTGCCAGCAGCTCGCGACAGGGCAGGAACACCGGGGAGCTGTTTTTT
CASSSRQGRNTGELFF
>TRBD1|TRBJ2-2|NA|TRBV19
TGTGCCAGTAAGCCGGGACAGGCCCTCAGTAACACCGGGGAGCTGTTTTTT
CASKPGQALSNTGELFF
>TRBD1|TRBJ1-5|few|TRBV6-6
TGTGCCAGCAGTAAAGGGACAGGCTTCAATCAGCCCCAGCATTTT
CASSKGTGFNQPQHF
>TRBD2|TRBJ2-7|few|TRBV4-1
TGCGCCAGCAGCCAAGCTAGCGGGTACGAGCAGTACTTC
CASSQASGYEQYF
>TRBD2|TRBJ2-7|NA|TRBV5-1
TGCGCCAGCCGACTAGCGGGGGCATTCGAGCAGTACTTC
CASRLAGAFEQYF
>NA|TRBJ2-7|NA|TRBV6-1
TGTGCCAGCAGCACTGTAGGTTCGACCTCCTACGAGCAGTACTTC
CASSTVGSTSYEQYF
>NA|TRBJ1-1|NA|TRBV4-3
TGCGCCAGCAGCCGCGATACTTTATGGGGTTACACTGAAGCTTTCTTT
CASSRDTLWGYTEAFF
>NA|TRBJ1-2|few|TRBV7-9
TGTGCCAGCAGCCTAACCCCGGGGGGCTACACCTTC
CASSLTPGGYTF
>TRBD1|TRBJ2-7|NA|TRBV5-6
TGTGCCAGCAGCCAACCGGACAGGGCCGAGCAGTACTTC
CASSQPDRAEQYF
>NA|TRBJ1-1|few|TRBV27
TGTGCCAGCAGTGGGGAGGGGTACCTGGGCACTGAAGCTTTCTTT
CASSGEGYLGTEAFF
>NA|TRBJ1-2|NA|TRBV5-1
TGCGCCAGCAGCTTGGGAGGGGCCTATGGCTACACCTTC
CASSLGGAYGYTF
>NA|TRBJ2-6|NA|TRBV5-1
TGCGCCAGCAGCTCAGACTCTGGGGCCAACGTCCTGACTTTC
CASSSDSGANVLTF
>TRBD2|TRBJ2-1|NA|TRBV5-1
TGCGCCAGCAGGACGGCGGGGGGTAACAATGAGCAGTTCTTC
CASRTAGGNNEQFF
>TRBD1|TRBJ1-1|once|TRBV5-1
TGCGCCAGCAGAGGGACAGGGCTTATGAACACTGAAGCTTTCTTT
CASRGTGLMNTEAFF
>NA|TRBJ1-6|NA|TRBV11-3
TGTGCCAGCAGCTTGGAAGGGTCGTATAATTCACCCCTCCACTTT
CASSLEGSYNSPLHF
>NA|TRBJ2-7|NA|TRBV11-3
TGTGCCAGCAGCTTAGTTGTCAGCGATACCTACGAGCAGTACTTC
CASSLVVSDTYEQYF
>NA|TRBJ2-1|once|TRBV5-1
TGCGCCAGCAGCGTATCTACAGGGACCTACAATGAGCAGTTCTTC
CASSVSTGTYNEQFF